Listed here are 7 T cell receptor beta chains from one sample, sequenced in a study of blood T cells in healthy people across ages. A J-beta primer mix and a sample-barcoded 5' primer were used in a second PCR of roughly 6 to 11 cycles. TCRdb analysed the 5' RACE reads with MiXCR anew, one entry per CDR3 protein. The data hold 1.5 million to 1.9 million distinct CDR3 sequences, with roughly two fifths observed a single time. The sample was blood. These receptors all stem from a woman younger than 35 in good health.

This CDR3 reads CSVYASGPSYNEQYF. The CDR3 DNA sequence: TGCAGTGTTTACGCTAGCGGGCCATCCTACAATGAGCAGTACTTC. This chain uses TRBV20-1 with TRBJ2-7, with 8 bases fitting TRBD2. Germline CDR1 and CDR2: DFQATT and SNEGSKA (reference sequence). Trimming took 7 bases from V and 7 from J; bases not matched to a gene: 18. The CDR3 is 15 residues long.

This rearrangement joins TRBV11-2 to TRBJ2-7; no reliable D call. Trimming left V 0 bases short and J 0 bases short, with 9 bases between. CDR1 is SGHAT and CDR2 is FQNNGV in the germline V gene. This CDR3 has 15 amino acids. CDR3 in amino acids: CASSLDWTSSYEQYF. In DNA form, the CDR3 reads TGTGCCAGCAGCTTAGATTGGACCAGCTCCTACGAGCAGTACTTC.

This clonotype was detected only a few times. The genes are TRBV27 and TRBJ2-3, with D unclear. CDR1 and CDR2 from the germline V gene are MNHEY and SMNVEV (reference sequence). Trimming left V 5 bases short and J 6 bases short, with 9 bases between. CDR3 length: 12 residues. For the CDR3, the DNA is TGTGCCAGCAGTCAGATAGGGGATACGCAGTATTTT. This encodes CASSQIGDTQYF.

In its sample, this clonotype was seen a few times. The chain employs TRBV6-6 and TRBJ2-3; 9 positions agree with TRBD1. The germline CDR1 and CDR2 sequences are MNHNY and SVGAGI (reference sequence). Trimming took 2 bases from V and 4 from J; bases not matched to a gene: 7. This CDR3 contains 16 residues. The CDR3: CASSYPRQGGPDTQYF. CDR3 bases: TGTGCCAGCAGTTACCCTCGACAGGGGGGTCCAGATACGCAGTATTTT.

The chain uses TRBV3-1 and TRBJ2-1; D call uncertain. The germline gives CDR1 LGHDT, CDR2 YNNKEL (reference sequence). The ends were cut back, 3 bases at V and 7 bases at J, with 13 bases in the middle. The CDR3 length is 14 residues. The CDR3 bases are TGTGCCAGCAGCCATTCGCGACCGTTTAATGAGCAGTTCTTC. Translation: CASSHSRPFNEQFF.

The chain recombines TRBV30 with TRBJ2-3, with TRBD2 identical over 11 bases. Per the germline V gene, CDR1 is GTSNPN and CDR2 is SVGIG (reference sequence). Germline trimming cut 3 bases from V and 2 bases from J; bases unmatched to any gene: 7. CDR3 length: 16 residues. For the CDR3, the DNA is TGTGCCTGGAGCGCACTAGCGGGGGCGTCCACAGATACGCAGTATTTT. Its protein product is CAWSALAGASTDTQYF.

The chain joins TRBV7-2 to TRBJ2-3; D is uncertain. Germline V gene sequence: CDR1 SGHTA, CDR2 FQGNSA. Trimming removed 4 bases from V and 5 bases from J, with 7 bases in between. The CDR3 has 12 residues. CDR3 DNA sequence: TGTGCCAGCAGCTCCCCGGTAGATACGCAGTATTTT. It yields the protein CASSSPVDTQYF. Together with reference TRBV7-2 and TRBJ2-3, the CDR3 gives the full variable domain: GAGVSQSPSNKVTEKGKDVELRCDPISGHTALYWYRQSLGQGLEFLIYFQGNSAPDKSGLPSDRFSAERTGGSVSTLTIQRTQQEDSAVYLCASSSPVDTQYFGPGTRLTVL.